This T cell receptor (beta chain) stems from a study of T cell changes during pregnancy in multiple sclerosis (dated by TCRdb to the late 2010s). In terms of the full investigation: The study examined how the T cell repertoire changed over the course of pregnancy in women with multiple sclerosis.

Trimming leaves V shorter by 7 bases and J shorter by 4 bases, with the junction holding 8 bases beyond the gene matches. The cysteine opens and the phenylalanine closes a CDR3 of 15 amino acids. Of the read, only the CDR3 DNA is kept; its 45 bases are in frame from base 1. CDR1 and CDR2 are read off the germline V gene (reference sequence) as MNHEY and SMNVEV. Receptor libraries were prepared by the immunoSEQ multiplex PCR assay. The source is immuneACCESS, and TCRdb retained only in-frame sequences with V and J called. Part of the clones is not carried over; for the studies checked, unresolved V genes explain less than half of this, and the remainder is unexplained. For this sample there are approximately 74,000 clones; around 85% appear just once. The ten largest clones add up to 3.3% of the sample. As to this clone: Its target antigen remains unknown. The record has no base qualities; no much larger clone is one base away.

This chain is built from TRBV27 and TRBJ2-7; the central 12 bases match TRBD2. Specimen: peripheral blood, collected before pregnancy. The receptor was isolated from a female donor with multiple sclerosis, enrolled in a pregnancy study. The CDR3 reads CASKNNGLAGYEQYF. The DNA reads as follows: TGTGCCAGCAAAAATAACGGACTAGCGGGGTACGAGCAGTACTTC.